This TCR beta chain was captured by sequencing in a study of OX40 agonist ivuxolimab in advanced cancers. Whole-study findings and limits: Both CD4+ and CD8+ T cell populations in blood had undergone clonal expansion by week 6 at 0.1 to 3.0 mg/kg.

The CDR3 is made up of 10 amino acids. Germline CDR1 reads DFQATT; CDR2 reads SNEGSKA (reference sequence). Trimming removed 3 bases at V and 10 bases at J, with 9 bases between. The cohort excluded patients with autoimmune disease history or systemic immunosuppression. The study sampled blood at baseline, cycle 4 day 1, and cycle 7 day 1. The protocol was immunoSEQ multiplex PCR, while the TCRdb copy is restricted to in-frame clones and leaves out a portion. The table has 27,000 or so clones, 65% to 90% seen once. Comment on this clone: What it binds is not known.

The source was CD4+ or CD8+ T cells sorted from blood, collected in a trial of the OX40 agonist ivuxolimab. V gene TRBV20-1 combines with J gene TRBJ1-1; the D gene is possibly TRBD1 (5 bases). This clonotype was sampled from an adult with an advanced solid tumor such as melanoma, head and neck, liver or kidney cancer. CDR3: CSARVGGAFF. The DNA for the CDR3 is TGCAGTGCTAGGGTGGGGGGAGCTTTCTTT.